This T cell receptor (beta chain) was sequenced in a study of shared clonotypes between healthy human individuals. Study results and limitations: Non-shared clonotypes had lower generation probabilities than those shared by all four donors. Rarefaction indicated that sorted-subset sequencing remained incomplete although depth was large.

About this clone: Its antigen is as yet unknown.

Genomic DNA belonging to each subset was distributed in equal measure over several immunoSEQ plates. Using about 0.2 ug DNA, approximately 30,000 T cell genomes, the sorted-subset replicate PCRs were run. Profiling relied on immunoSEQ multiplex PCR, and the TCRdb table lists in-frame clones only, not all of them. The repertoire holds roughly 1.5 million clones, approximately 98% seen once, with around 0.45% in the top ten. The germline V gene encodes CDR1 SGHDT and CDR2 YYEEEE. The ends lost 1 base at V and 8 bases at J; junction bases unmatched: 5. The CDR3 runs to 13 residues. Material: naive CD4+ T cells sorted from blood. Documented subset: CD45RA+ positively selected. The rearrangement joins TRBV5-6 to TRBJ1-2, with 7 positions matching TRBD1. This TCR came from a man aged 30 to 39 in good health. CDR3 in amino acids: CASSLLTGPGYTF. DNA for the CDR3: TGTGCCAGCAGCTTGCTGACAGGGCCCGGCTACACCTTC.